The entry that follows covers one TCR beta chain sequence. In the source study's methods: Reference gene primer amplification yielded estimated nucleated cell counts. Libraries were prepared by immunoSEQ multiplex PCR; TCRdb keeps only in-frame clonotypes and omits some of them. From that table come the V and J calls and clone size; the DNA was used to work out D and trimming. The profile shows about 180,000 clones, about 86% of them singletons. The data were obtained in a study of blood T cell repertoires in COVID-19. At the level of the study: The study drew acute and convalescent COVID-19 samples from the United States, Italy and Spain. From T cells, B-cell-depleted T cells, or PBMCs came the material, which was cDNA or gDNA.

V was pared by 6 bases and J by 2 bases, with 7 bases of the junction left unmatched. Germline CDR1 and CDR2: MDHEN and SYDVKM. The CDR3 contains 15 residues. The specimen was peripheral blood. The TCR was taken from a man aged 50-60 years with active or convalescent COVID-19. The J gene is TRBJ1-5, the V gene TRBV28; 7 bases are a match to TRBD1. The CDR3 nucleotides read TGTGCCAGCAGCCTACAGGGGAACGGCAATCAGCCCCAGCATTTT. Protein: CASSLQGNGNQPQHF.